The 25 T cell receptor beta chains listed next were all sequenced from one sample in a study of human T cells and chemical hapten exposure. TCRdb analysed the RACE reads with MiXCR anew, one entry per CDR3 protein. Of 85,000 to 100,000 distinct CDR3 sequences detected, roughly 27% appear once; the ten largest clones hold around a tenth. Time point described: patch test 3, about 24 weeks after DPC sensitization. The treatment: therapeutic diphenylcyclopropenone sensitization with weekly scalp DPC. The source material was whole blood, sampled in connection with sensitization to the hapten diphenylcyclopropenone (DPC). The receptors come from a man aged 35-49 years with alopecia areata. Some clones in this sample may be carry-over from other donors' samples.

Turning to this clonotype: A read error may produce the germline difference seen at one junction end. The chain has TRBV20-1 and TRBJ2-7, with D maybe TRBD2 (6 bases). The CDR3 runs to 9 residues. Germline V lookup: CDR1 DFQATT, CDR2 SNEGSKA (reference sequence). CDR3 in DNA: TGCAGTGCTTCCGGCGGGGTCATCTTC. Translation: CSASGGVIF.

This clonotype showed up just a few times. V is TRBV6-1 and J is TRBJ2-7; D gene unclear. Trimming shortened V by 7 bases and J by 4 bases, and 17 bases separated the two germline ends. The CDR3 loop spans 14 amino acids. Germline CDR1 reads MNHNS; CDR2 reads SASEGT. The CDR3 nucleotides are TGTGCCAGCACCCCCCAGTCGGACCTTTACGAGCAGTACTTC. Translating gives CASTPQSDLYEQYF.

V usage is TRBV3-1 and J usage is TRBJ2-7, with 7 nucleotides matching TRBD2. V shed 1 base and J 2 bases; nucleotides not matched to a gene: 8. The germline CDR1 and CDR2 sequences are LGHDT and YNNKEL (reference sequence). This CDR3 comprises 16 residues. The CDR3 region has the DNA TGTGCCAGCAGCCAAGTCGTTGGTAGCGGGCCCTACGAGCAGTACTTC. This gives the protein CASSQVVGSGPYEQYF.

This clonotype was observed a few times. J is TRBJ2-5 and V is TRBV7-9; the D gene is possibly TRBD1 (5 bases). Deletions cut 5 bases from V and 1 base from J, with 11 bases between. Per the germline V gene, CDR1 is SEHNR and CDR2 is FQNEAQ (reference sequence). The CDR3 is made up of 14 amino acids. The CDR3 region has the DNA TGTGCCAGCAGCCGCTCAGGGATCCAAGAGACCCAGTACTTC. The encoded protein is CASSRSGIQETQYF.

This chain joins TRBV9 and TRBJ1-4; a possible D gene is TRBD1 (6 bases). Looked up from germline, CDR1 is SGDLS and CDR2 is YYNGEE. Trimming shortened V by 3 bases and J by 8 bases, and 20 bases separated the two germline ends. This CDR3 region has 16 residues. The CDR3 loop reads CASSDGTGWQGEKLFF. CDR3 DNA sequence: TGTGCCAGCAGCGATGGGACGGGATGGCAGGGGGAAAAACTGTTTTTT.

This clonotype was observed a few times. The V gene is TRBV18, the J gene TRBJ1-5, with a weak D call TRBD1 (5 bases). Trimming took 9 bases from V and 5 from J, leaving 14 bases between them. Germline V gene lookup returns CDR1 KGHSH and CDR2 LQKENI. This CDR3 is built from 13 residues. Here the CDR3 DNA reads TGTGCCAGTACATCCGGGACTCATCAGCCCCAGCATTTT. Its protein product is CASTSGTHQPQHF.

CDR3 sequence: CASSFVSGPLREQYF. For the CDR3, the DNA is TGTGCCAGCAGCTTCGTTTCAGGCCCTCTCAGGGAGCAGTACTTC. The V call is TRBV5-5, the J call TRBJ2-7, with no clear D. Germline CDR1 reads SGHKS; CDR2 reads YYEKEE (reference sequence). The V and J ends lost 2 bases and 7 bases respectively, with 19 bases between them. The CDR3 is made up of 15 amino acids.

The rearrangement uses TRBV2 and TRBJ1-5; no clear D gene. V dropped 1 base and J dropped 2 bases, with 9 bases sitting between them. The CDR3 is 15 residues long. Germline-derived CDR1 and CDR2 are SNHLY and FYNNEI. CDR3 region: CASSEGGLGNQPQHF. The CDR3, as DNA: TGTGCCAGCAGTGAAGGAGGGTTGGGCAATCAGCCCCAGCATTTT.

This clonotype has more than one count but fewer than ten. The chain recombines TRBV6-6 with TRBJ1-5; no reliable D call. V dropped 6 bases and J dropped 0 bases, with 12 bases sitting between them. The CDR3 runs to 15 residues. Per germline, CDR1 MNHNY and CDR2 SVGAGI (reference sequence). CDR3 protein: CASSQEGNSNQPQHF. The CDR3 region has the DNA TGTGCCAGCAGCCAGGAGGGAAATAGCAATCAGCCCCAGCATTTT.

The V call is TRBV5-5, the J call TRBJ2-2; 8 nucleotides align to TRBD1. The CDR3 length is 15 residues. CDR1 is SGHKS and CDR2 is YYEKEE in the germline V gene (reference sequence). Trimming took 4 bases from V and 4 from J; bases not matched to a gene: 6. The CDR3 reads CASSVTGVSTGELFF. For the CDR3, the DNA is TGTGCCAGCAGCGTGACAGGGGTCAGCACCGGGGAGCTGTTTTTT. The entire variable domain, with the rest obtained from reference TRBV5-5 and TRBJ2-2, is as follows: DAGVTQSPTHLIKTRGQQVTLRCSPISGHKSVSWYQQVLGQGPQFIFQYYEKEERGRGNFPDRFSARQFPNYSSELNVNALLLGDSALYLCASSVTGVSTGELFFGEGSRLTVL.

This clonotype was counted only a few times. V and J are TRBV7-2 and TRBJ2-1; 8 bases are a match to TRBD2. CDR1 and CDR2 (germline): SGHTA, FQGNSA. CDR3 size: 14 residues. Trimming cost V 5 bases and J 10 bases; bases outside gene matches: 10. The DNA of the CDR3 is TGTGCCAGCAGCAATAGTGCGGGAGGAAGGGAGCAGTTCTTC. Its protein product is CASSNSAGGREQFF.

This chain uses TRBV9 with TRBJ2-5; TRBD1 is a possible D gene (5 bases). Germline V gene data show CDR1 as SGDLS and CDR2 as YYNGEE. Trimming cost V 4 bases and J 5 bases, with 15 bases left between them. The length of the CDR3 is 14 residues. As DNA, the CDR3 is TGTGCCAGCAGCAAAGGGGCTCAGGAGGAGACCCAGTACTTC. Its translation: CASSKGAQEETQYF.

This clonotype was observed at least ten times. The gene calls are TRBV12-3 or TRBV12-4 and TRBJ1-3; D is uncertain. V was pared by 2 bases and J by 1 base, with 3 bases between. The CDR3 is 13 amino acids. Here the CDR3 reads CASSLLSGNTIYF. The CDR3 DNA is TGTGCCAGCAGTTTATTGTCTGGAAACACCATATATTTT.

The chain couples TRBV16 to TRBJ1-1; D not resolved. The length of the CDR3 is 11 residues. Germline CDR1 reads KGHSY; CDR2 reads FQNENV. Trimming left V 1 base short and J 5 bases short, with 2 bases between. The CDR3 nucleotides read TGTGCCAGCAGCCAATATACTGAAGCTTTCTTT. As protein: CASSQYTEAFF.

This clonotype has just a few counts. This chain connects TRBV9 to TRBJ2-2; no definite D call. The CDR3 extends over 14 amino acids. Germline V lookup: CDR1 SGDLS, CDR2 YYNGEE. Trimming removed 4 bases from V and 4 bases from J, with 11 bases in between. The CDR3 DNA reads TGTGCCAGCAGCTCAGTGGATCCCACCGGGGAGCTGTTTTTT. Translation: CASSSVDPTGELFF.

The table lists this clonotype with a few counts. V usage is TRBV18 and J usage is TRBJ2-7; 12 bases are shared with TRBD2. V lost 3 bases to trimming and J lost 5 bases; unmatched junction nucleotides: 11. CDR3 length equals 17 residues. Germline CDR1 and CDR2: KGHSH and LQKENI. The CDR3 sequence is CASSPLMTSGSLHEQYF. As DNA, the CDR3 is TGTGCCAGCTCACCTCTTATGACTAGCGGGAGTTTGCACGAGCAGTACTTC.

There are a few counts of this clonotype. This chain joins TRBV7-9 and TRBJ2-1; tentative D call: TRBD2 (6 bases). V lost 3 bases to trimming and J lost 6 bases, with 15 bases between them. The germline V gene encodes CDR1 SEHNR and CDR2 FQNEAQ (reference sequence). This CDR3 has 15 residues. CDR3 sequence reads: CASSFRAGGVNEQFF. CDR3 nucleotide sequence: TGTGCCAGCAGCTTCAGAGCAGGAGGGGTCAATGAGCAGTTCTTC.

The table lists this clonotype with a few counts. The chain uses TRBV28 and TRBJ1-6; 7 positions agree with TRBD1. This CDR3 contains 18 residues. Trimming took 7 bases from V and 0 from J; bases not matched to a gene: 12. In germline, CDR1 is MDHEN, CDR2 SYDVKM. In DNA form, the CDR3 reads TGTGCCAGCAAACAATCCCTGACAGGGAGCTCCTATAATTCACCCCTCCACTTT. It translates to CASKQSLTGSSYNSPLHF.

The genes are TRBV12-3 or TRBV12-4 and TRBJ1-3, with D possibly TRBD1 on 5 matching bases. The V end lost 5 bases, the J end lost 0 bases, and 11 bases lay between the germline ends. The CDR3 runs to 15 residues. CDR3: CASSQGRVSGNTIYF. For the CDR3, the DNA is TGTGCCAGCAGTCAGGGACGCGTCTCTGGAAACACCATATATTTT.

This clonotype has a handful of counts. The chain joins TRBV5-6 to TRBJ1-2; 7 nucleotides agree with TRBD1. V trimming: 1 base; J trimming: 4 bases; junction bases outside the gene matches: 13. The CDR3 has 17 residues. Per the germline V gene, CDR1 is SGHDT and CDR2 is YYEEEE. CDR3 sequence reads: CASSLSPTGVLPYGYTF. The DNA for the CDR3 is TGTGCCAGCAGCTTGTCCCCTACAGGGGTCCTCCCCTATGGCTACACCTTC.

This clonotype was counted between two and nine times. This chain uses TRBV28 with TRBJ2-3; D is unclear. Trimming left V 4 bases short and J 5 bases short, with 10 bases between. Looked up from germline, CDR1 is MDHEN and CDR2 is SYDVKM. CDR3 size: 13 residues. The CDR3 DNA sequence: TGTGCCAGCAGTTCACCGCCGAAAGATACGCAGTATTTT. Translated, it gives CASSSPPKDTQYF.

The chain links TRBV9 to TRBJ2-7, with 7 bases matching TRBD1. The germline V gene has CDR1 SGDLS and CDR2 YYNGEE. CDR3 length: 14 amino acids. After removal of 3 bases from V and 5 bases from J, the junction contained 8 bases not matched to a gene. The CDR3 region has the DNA TGTGCCAGCAGCGCCAGGACAGGCGGCGACGAGCAGTACTTC. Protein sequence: CASSARTGGDEQYF. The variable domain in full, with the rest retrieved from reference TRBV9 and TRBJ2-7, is DSGVTQTPKHLITATGQRVTLRCSPRSGDLSVYWYQQSLDQGLQFLIQYYNGEERAKGNILERFSAQQFPDLHSELNLSSLELGDSALYFCASSARTGGDEQYFGPGTRLTVT.

The CDR3 DNA is TGCGCCAGCAGCTTGCGTCGACGGGACAGCTCTGGAAACACCATATATTTT. This gives the protein CASSLRRRDSSGNTIYF. J is TRBJ1-3 and V is TRBV5-1; TRBD1 matches 7 bases. With 1 base clipped from V and 0 bases from J, the junction kept 7 bases outside the gene matches. The CDR3 is 17 residues long. Germline CDR1 and CDR2: SGHRS and YFSETQ.

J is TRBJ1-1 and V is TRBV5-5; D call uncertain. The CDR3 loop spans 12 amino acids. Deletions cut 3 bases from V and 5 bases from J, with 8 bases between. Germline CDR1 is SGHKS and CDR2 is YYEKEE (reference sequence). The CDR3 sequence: CASSSAGTEAFF. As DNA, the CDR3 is TGTGCCAGCAGCTCAGCGGGAACTGAAGCTTTCTTT.

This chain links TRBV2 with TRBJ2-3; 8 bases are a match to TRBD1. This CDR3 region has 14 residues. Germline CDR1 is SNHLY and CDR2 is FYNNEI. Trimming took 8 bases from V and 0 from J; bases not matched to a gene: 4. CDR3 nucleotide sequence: TGTGCCAGCGAGGGACAGGAGAGCACAGATACGCAGTATTTT. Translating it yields CASEGQESTDTQYF.